These 16 T cell receptor beta chains originate from one sample sequenced in a study of cytomegalovirus exposure and HLA in healthy donors. The PCR had 60 Vbeta and 13 Jbeta primers. The assay was immunoSEQ multiplex PCR, and TCRdb's table has in-frame clones only and misses some. The sample consists of 150,000 to 200,000 clones, around 80% of them appearing once. What was sequenced was PBMCs. The receptors here all came from a man younger than 30 in good health and CMV-seronegative.

To note about this clone: Other DNA sequences in this sample translate to the same CDR3. V is TRBV9 and J is TRBJ2-7, with 8 nucleotides matching TRBD1. The germline gives CDR1 SGDLS, CDR2 YYNGEE. The CDR3 is made up of 14 amino acids. V lost 0 bases, J lost 2 bases, and 1 base stayed unmatched. The CDR3 is CASSVGTGTYEQYF. The CDR3 region has the DNA TGTGCCAGCAGCGTAGGGACAGGGACCTACGAGCAGTACTTC.

The chain is built from TRBV28 and TRBJ2-3; tentatively, D is TRBD2 (6 bases). Germline CDR1 MDHEN, CDR2 SYDVKM. V lost 3 bases, J lost 10 bases, and 8 bases lay in between. CDR3 length equals 11 residues. This CDR3 reads CASSLGGSQYF. The CDR3 region has the DNA TGTGCCAGCAGTTTGGGGGGATCGCAGTATTTT.

This clone has a handful of counts. V usage is TRBV4-3 and J usage is TRBJ2-1; D gene uncertain. This CDR3 comprises 16 residues. V was cut by 0 bases and J by 0 bases, with 9 bases left in between. Germline values: CDR1 LGHNA, CDR2 YSLEER. The CDR3 coding sequence is TGCGCCAGCAGCCAAGATCAGGCCCTCTCCTACAATGAGCAGTTCTTC. Residues: CASSQDQALSYNEQFF.

This chain links TRBV27 with TRBJ2-4; 7 bases are shared with TRBD1. Per germline, CDR1 MNHEY and CDR2 SMNVEV (reference sequence). The CDR3 is 13 amino acids. V dropped 3 bases and J dropped 8; count of bases not matched to a gene: 4. CDR3 residues: CASSFPGQDIQYF. For the CDR3, the DNA is TGTGCCAGCAGTTTCCCCGGACAGGACATTCAGTACTTC.

The chain carries TRBV10-3 and TRBJ1-1; the D gene is possibly TRBD1 (6 bases). Germline V CDR1 and CDR2: ENHRY, SYGVKD. Trimming shortened V by 4 bases and J by 0 bases, and 24 bases separated the two germline ends. There are 19 residues in the CDR3. Here the CDR3 DNA reads TGTGCCATCAGTGGGACAGCGGTGGGAGGGAGGGGAATGAACACTGAAGCTTTCTTT. It encodes CAISGTAVGGRGMNTEAFF.

The V gene is TRBV19, the J gene TRBJ1-2; D is unclear. Deletions cut 9 bases from V and 4 bases from J, with 18 bases between. The CDR3 spans 14 residues. Per the germline V gene, CDR1 is LNHDA and CDR2 is SQIVND (reference sequence). The CDR3 DNA reads as TGTGCCAGCTTACGTATTCCGGGGAGCTATGGCTACACCTTC. It specifies CASLRIPGSYGYTF.

This clone appeared once. V usage is TRBV6-1 and J usage is TRBJ1-1; maybe TRBD1 (5 bases). Germline values: CDR1 MNHNS, CDR2 SASEGT. The V gene lost 2 bases and the J gene lost 1 base, with 23 bases spanning the gap. The CDR3 loop spans 19 amino acids. The CDR3 DNA reads as TGTGCCAGCAGTGAAATAGTAAGAGGCGAATGGACATCGAACACTGAAGCTTTCTTT. This gives the protein CASSEIVRGEWTSNTEAFF.

The chain recombines TRBV5-1 with TRBJ2-2, with D hard to call. CDR3 length equals 16 residues. CDR1 is SGHRS, CDR2 YFSETQ, per germline. Trimming stripped 2 bases from V and 5 bases from J, with 16 bases between. The CDR3 reads CASSFGLGTETGELFF. In DNA, the CDR3 is TGCGCCAGCAGCTTTGGGTTGGGTACAGAAACCGGGGAGCTGTTTTTT.

V usage is TRBV9 and J usage is TRBJ1-1, with D perhaps TRBD1 (6 bases). Between the trimmed V and J ends, which lost 3 bases and 10 bases, there was a span of 16 bases. Germline CDR1 reads SGDLS; CDR2 reads YYNGEE. The CDR3 sequence is 13 residues long. As DNA, the CDR3 is TGTGCCAGCAGCGGAGAACAGGGTATCACAGCTTTCTTT. It translates to CASSGEQGITAFF.

V is TRBV11-3 and J is TRBJ1-4; unclear D gene. Germline CDR1 reads SGHNT; CDR2 reads YENEEA. The CDR3 is 15 amino acids. Trimming took 1 base from V and 4 from J, leaving 10 bases between them. CDR3 nucleotides: TGTGCCAGCAGCTTAGCCTGGCAAGATAATGAAAAACTGTTTTTT. It encodes CASSLAWQDNEKLFF.

V gene TRBV28 combines with J gene TRBJ1-2; unclear D gene. V shed 1 base and J shed 2 bases, with 8 bases lying between them. From germline, CDR1 is MDHEN and CDR2 SYDVKM. This CDR3 comprises 14 residues. The DNA for the CDR3 is TGTGCCAGCAGTTTATCGGGAAAGAACTATGGCTACACCTTC. Protein sequence: CASSLSGKNYGYTF.

This chain connects TRBV2 to TRBJ2-3; D gene uncertain. This CDR3 has 12 amino acids. Germline values: CDR1 SNHLY, CDR2 FYNNEI. V lost 8 bases and J 2 bases, leaving 8 bases between the germline ends. CDR3: CASLGNTDTQYF. Written as DNA, the CDR3 is TGTGCCAGCCTAGGCAACACAGATACGCAGTATTTT.

V gene TRBV5-1 combines with J gene TRBJ2-7; TRBD2 is a possible D gene (5 bases). V was cut by 1 base and J by 2 bases, with 7 bases left in between. CDR3 length: 13 residues. Germline lookup yields CDR1 SGHRS and CDR2 YFSETQ. The DNA of the CDR3 is TGCGCCAGCAGCTTGACGCGGGCCTACGAGCAGTACTTC. Translation gives CASSLTRAYEQYF.

The rearrangement uses TRBV11-3 and TRBJ2-2, with TRBD2 as a possible D gene (5 bases). V was shortened by 3 bases and J by 5 bases, with 19 bases between the two germline ends. Germline CDR1 and CDR2: SGHNT and YENEEA. The CDR3 runs to 17 residues. This CDR3 is CASSFSEWGAGTGELFF. The DNA of the CDR3 is TGTGCCAGCAGCTTTTCTGAATGGGGAGCTGGGACCGGGGAGCTGTTTTTT.

The chain is built from TRBV7-9 and TRBJ1-6; D may be TRBD1 (5 bases). V was pared by 5 bases and J by 9 bases, with 14 bases between. Germline CDR1 SEHNR, CDR2 FQNEAQ (reference sequence). The CDR3 has 14 residues. CDR3 sequence: CASSQDSFSSPLHF. CDR3 coding DNA: TGTGCCAGCAGCCAAGACAGCTTTAGTTCACCCCTCCACTTT.

This rearrangement joins TRBV7-9 to TRBJ1-2; no definite D call. The CDR3 consists of 16 residues. The V gene lost 5 bases and the J gene lost 2 bases, with 18 bases spanning the gap. CDR1 and CDR2 from the germline V gene are SEHNR and FQNEAQ (reference sequence). The CDR3 sequence: CASSRTQMYKNYGYTF. CDR3 nucleotide sequence: TGTGCCAGCAGCCGAACCCAAATGTACAAAAACTATGGCTACACCTTC.